This TCR beta chain was documented in a study of breast tumors, draining lymph nodes, adjacent tissues. Study-level findings and limits: Compared with lymph nodes, tumors were less diverse; compared with nontumor tissue, more. Compared with basal-like, luminal-like tumors shared significantly more repertoire with nontumor tissue.

This CDR3 has 17 residues. Germline CDR1 is SEHNR and CDR2 is FQNEAQ (reference sequence). The ends were cut back, 2 bases at V and 8 bases at J, with 22 bases in the middle. Samples came from axillary lymph nodes draining the breast cancer. This clonotype has at least ten counts. Its antigen is as yet unknown. TCRdb reprocessed the multiplex PCR reads with MiXCR, giving one entry per CDR3 protein. The table includes more than 200,000 distinct CDR3 sequences, 32% detected once. The rearrangement links TRBV7-9 to TRBJ2-1; D may correspond to TRBD1 or TRBD2 (5 bases each). The specimen was axillary lymph node tissue. The clonotype comes from a female donor with breast cancer. Some clones in this sample may be carry-over from other donors' samples. The CDR3 bases are TGTGCCAGCAGCTTATTAGGCTCGAGGGGATCGAAGGATGAGCAGTTCTTC. Residues: CASSLLGSRGSKDEQFF. Combining the CDR3 with reference TRBV7-9 and TRBJ2-1 gives the whole variable domain DTGVSQNPRHKITKRGQNVTFRCDPISEHNRLYWYRQTLGQGPEFLTYFQNEAQLEKSRLLSDRFSAERPKGSFSTLEIQRTEQGDSAMYLCASSLLGSRGSKDEQFFGPGTRLTVL.